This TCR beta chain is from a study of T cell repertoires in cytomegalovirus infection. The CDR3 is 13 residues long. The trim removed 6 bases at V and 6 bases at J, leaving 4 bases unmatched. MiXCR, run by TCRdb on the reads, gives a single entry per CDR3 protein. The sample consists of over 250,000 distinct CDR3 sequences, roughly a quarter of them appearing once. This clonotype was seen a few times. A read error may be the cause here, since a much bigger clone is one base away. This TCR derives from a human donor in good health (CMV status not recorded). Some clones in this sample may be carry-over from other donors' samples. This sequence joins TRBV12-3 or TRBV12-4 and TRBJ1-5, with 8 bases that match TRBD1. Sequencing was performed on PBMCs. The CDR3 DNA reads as TGTGCCAGCAGAGGACAGGGTGGTCAGCCCCAGCATTTT. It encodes CASRGQGGQPQHF.